This T cell receptor beta chain was documented in a study of T cells in Graves' hyperthyroidism and ophthalmopathy (dated by TCRdb to the late 2010s). Turning to the overall study: Peripheral blood was collected at initial diagnosis, before any treatment. An independent validation cohort of around 20 hyperthyroidism patients and 15 or so patients who later progressed to ophthalmopathy tested prospective prediction of ophthalmopathy. A discovery cohort of approximately 97 patients, about 40 with Graves' ophthalmopathy and 57 with stable Graves' hyperthyroidism, was used to find distinguishing TCR V-J signatures. Following sampling, methimazole starting at 30 mg daily was given to hyperthyroidism patients, and high-dose intravenous methylprednisolone was given to ophthalmopathy patients. According to the paper, TCR Vbeta CDR3 sequencing was carried out on some 140 peripheral blood samples, which came from around 43 ophthalmopathy, under 80 hyperthyroidism and approximately 17 progressor patients. In addition, the study compared T-cell repertoires in thyroid tissue and in blood from a handful of Graves' hyperthyroidism patients. The approximately 98 discovery patients were randomly divided into training and test sets at a 7:3 ratio. General findings and caveats noted by the study authors: Sample size was not statistically predetermined, and investigators were not blinded to group allocation. In validation, the model predicted progression to ophthalmopathy a median of approximately 6.6 months before onset, with roughly 70% sensitivity and just under 75% specificity. Ophthalmopathy was separated from stable hyperthyroidism by a 13 V-J signature model, with over 85% sensitivity and around 81% specificity obtained in cross-validation and 80%/75% obtained in testing. Most expanded thyroid clonotypes (frequency above 0.001) were also found in blood, which suggests that blood repertoires may mirror thyroid immune responses.

The TCR beta CDR3 regions were amplified from RNA transcripts. The TCR CDR3 was subjected to a first round of RT-PCR using the HTBI primer set and the Qiagen OneStep RT-PCR kit. The libraries were constructed in a second round of multiplex PCR and then size-selected and purified. Paired-end sequencing of the libraries was performed with 100 bp reads on an Illumina HiSeq2000. In the paper's pipeline: Raw data were processed with SOAPnuke, discarding reads with adapters, uncalled bases, mean Phred below 15, or no exact constant-primer or identifier match. COPE v1.2.5 was used to merge high-quality paired reads, and clonotypes were defined as unique nucleotide sequences. MiTCR v1.1 was used to align the clonotypes against IMGT TRBV, TRBD and TRBJ reference segments. The analysis included only V-J combinations with a frequency above 0.0001, which together covered roughly 99% of the repertoires. A TCS score was defined as the ratio between F50 (clonal expansion) and ExV (chaos), using BLOSUM62-based TCRdist between CDR3 peptides within each V-J. Welch's t-statistics and random forest reduced 450 to 600 V-J features to roughly 13, which were used in a naive Bayes classifier (R e1071). The public reads were reanalyzed by TCRdb: fastp trimming at Q25, MiXCR alignment, in-frame beta chains only. All rows with the same CDR3 protein become a single entry with the most common DNA and genes. The V and J calls, along with clone size, are taken from TCRdb and not from the paper's own processing. The sample yields 600,000 to 900,000 distinct CDR3 sequences; about 16% were counted once. The ten largest clones represent approximately 8% of the sample.

In its sample, this clonotype was seen many times. This receptor's antigen is unknown. No much larger clone is present one base from it, and per-base qualities are unavailable. The CDR3 starts with the cysteine, ends with the phenylalanine, and has 17 residues. The retained sequence is limited to the CDR3, 51 bases, with the frame set at the first base. V has 6 bases trimmed and J has 0 bases trimmed; junction bases matching no gene number 5. CDR1 SNHLY and CDR2 FYNNEI were looked up in the germline V gene. Stable Graves' hyperthyroidism was defined as the absence of progression to ophthalmopathy over 18 months of follow-up. Hyperthyroidism patients were newly diagnosed, had a disease duration of under 2 months, and were aged 18 to 65 years. Any patient with an uncontrolled infection, another autoimmune disease, pregnancy or lactation was excluded. Diagnoses were established on the basis of clinical symptoms, serum thyroxine and TRAb, thyroid ultrasound, and orbital computed tomography. PBMCs were separated from about 10 ml of fresh peripheral blood using Ficoll-Paque density gradient centrifugation. Trizol reagent was used to extract total RNA, and RNA quality was then checked on an Agilent 2100 Bioanalyzer.

The receptor was isolated from a man between 18 and 35 years old with Graves' hyperthyroidism. The chain uses TRBV2 and TRBJ2-6, with TRBD1 matching 10 junction bases. Specimen: blood. The nucleotide sequence is given as TGTGCCAGCAGACGGGACAGGGGCGACTCTGGGGCCAACGTCCTGACTTTC. This is translated as CASRRDRGDSGANVLTF. The entire variable domain, with the stretches around the CDR3 drawn from the reference TRBV2 and TRBJ2-6 proteins, is EPEVTQTPSHQVTQMGQEVILRCVPISNHLYFYWYRQILGQKVEFLVSFYNNEISEKSEIFDDQFSVERPDGSNFTLKIRSTKLEDSAMYFCASRRDRGDSGANVLTFGAGSRLTVL.